The 23 T cell receptor beta chains below come from one sample, sequenced in a study of chemoradiotherapy in HPV16-positive cancers. TCRdb's copy holds only in-frame clones and misses some; the assay was immunoSEQ multiplex PCR. The sample lists approximately 4,900 clones; roughly 95% were seen once. The starting material was tumor tissue, obtained from a patient who underwent chemoradiotherapy. These TCRs come from a human donor with HPV-associated anogenital cancer.

This chain links TRBV29-1 with TRBJ1-2, with D possibly TRBD1 on 5 matching bases. The CDR3 sequence is 12 residues long. Germline V gene lookup returns CDR1 SQVTM and CDR2 ANQGSEA. Trimming cost V 4 bases and J 7 bases, with 13 bases left between them. The DNA of the CDR3 is TGCAGCGTTGTAAGCGGGGGAGGTGGCTACACCTTC. This encodes CSVVSGGGGYTF. Combining the CDR3 with reference TRBV29-1 and TRBJ1-2 gives the whole variable domain SAVISQKPSRDICQRGTSLTIQCQVDSQVTMMFWYRQQPGQSLTLIATANQGSEATYESGFVIDKFPISRPNLTFSTLTVSNMSPEDSSIYLCSVVSGGGGYTFGSGTRLTVV.

The V gene is TRBV10-1, the J gene TRBJ2-2; D is ambiguous. The V end was cut by 6 bases, the J end by 2 bases, with 10 bases between. The CDR3 is 14 residues long. Germline CDR1 and CDR2: WNHNN and SYGVQD (reference sequence). The CDR3 region is CASRVTANTGELFF. DNA for the CDR3: TGCGCCAGCAGGGTGACTGCAAACACCGGGGAGCTGTTTTTT.

The chain couples TRBV10-3 to TRBJ1-5, with TRBD1 matching over 8 bases. Germline assignment: CDR1 ENHRY and CDR2 SYGVKD. This CDR3 has 15 residues. The J segment lost 0 bases and the V segment lost 10 bases, leaving 8 bases of the junction unmatched. The CDR3 region is CATHQGALSNQPQHF. CDR3 sequence (DNA): TGTGCCACCCACCAGGGGGCGCTTAGCAATCAGCCCCAGCATTTT.

The V gene is TRBV28, the J gene TRBJ1-4; D possibly corresponds to TRBD1 (6 bases). CDR3 length: 14 amino acids. V lost 10 bases and J 0 bases, leaving 12 bases between the germline ends. Germline CDR1 reads MDHEN; CDR2 reads SYDVKM. CDR3 in amino acids: CAIGRGATNEKLFF. The CDR3, as DNA: TGTGCCATCGGGAGGGGGGCAACTAATGAAAAACTGTTTTTT.

This rearrangement joins TRBV7-9 to TRBJ2-2; D gene ambiguous. The CDR3 runs to 13 residues. V lost 2 bases and J lost 6, with 7 bases in between. The germline V gene encodes CDR1 SEHNR and CDR2 FQNEAQ (reference sequence). In DNA form, the CDR3 reads TGTGCCAGCAGCTTAACTACCCCCGGGGAGCTGTTTTTT. Its protein is CASSLTTPGELFF. The complete variable domain, with remaining parts taken from reference TRBV7-9 and TRBJ2-2, reads DTGVSQNPRHKITKRGQNVTFRCDPISEHNRLYWYRQTLGQGPEFLTYFQNEAQLEKSRLLSDRFSAERPKGSFSTLEIQRTEQGDSAMYLCASSLTTPGELFFGEGSRLTVL.

The chain employs TRBV10-1 and TRBJ2-7, with 10 positions matching TRBD2. V lost 5 bases, J lost 3 bases, and 7 bases stayed unmatched. Germline lookup yields CDR1 WNHNN and CDR2 SYGVQD (reference sequence). The CDR3 has 15 residues. CDR3 sequence reads: CASSPQREGRYEQYF. The CDR3 nucleotides read TGCGCCAGCAGTCCCCAGCGGGAGGGCCGCTACGAGCAGTACTTC.

This chain connects TRBV30 to TRBJ1-3; D is possibly TRBD1 (5 bases). Germline V lookup: CDR1 GTSNPN, CDR2 SVGIG (reference sequence). The CDR3 loop spans 12 amino acids. The V and J ends lost 0 bases and 9 bases respectively, with 9 bases between them. CDR3 in amino acids: CAWSVAGGTIYF. DNA of the CDR3: TGTGCCTGGAGTGTGGCGGGGGGCACCATATATTTT.

The V gene is TRBV2, the J gene TRBJ2-5; 8 positions match TRBD1. In germline, CDR1 is SNHLY, CDR2 FYNNEI. The V gene end was trimmed by 1 base and the J gene end by 5 bases; junction bases not matched to a gene: 9. There are 16 residues in the CDR3. The CDR3 sequence: CASSEEFSGGRETQYF. CDR3 sequence (DNA): TGTGCCAGCAGTGAAGAGTTTTCAGGGGGCCGGGAGACCCAGTACTTC.

The chain is built from TRBV7-9 and TRBJ2-3; D not certain. The CDR3 runs 13 residues. Germline CDR1 reads SEHNR; CDR2 reads FQNEAQ (reference sequence). Trimming cost V 5 bases and J 4 bases, with 10 bases left between them. The CDR3 DNA reads TGTGCCAGCAGCCCAAAGGGCCCAGATACGCAGTATTTT. This gives the protein CASSPKGPDTQYF.

The CDR3 DNA sequence: TGTGCCAGCAGCCTTCGGGACAGGGGTCAGAGAGTCGAAAGGGAGCTGTTTTTT. This translates into CASSLRDRGQRVERELFF. The V and J genes are TRBV7-2 and TRBJ2-2; TRBD1 aligns across 10 bases. Trimming cost V 5 bases and J 9 bases; bases outside gene matches: 18. The germline V gene encodes CDR1 SGHTA and CDR2 FQGNSA. The CDR3 contains 18 residues.

The chain combines TRBV4-3 with TRBJ2-1; D uncertain. CDR1 is LGHNA and CDR2 is YSLEER in the germline V gene. The CDR3 has 19 amino acids. V was cut by 4 bases and J by 7 bases, with 29 bases left in between. The CDR3 DNA is TGCGCCAGCAGCCCAGCATTACCACAAACGGTAGGGTTTACGAATGAGCAGTTCTTC. Translated: CASSPALPQTVGFTNEQFF.

The chain employs TRBV21-1 and TRBJ2-7; TRBD2 reflects the table's D call only, with no check against the DNA. TRBV21-1 counts as a pseudogene. The CDR3 runs to 14 residues. The CDR3 is CASSKVESSYEQYF. The CDR3 nucleotides read TGTGCCAGCAGCAAAGTGGAGAGCTCCTACGAGCAGTACTTC.

The gene calls are TRBV6-5 and TRBJ2-3; 10 nucleotides agree with TRBD1. CDR3 length equals 15 residues. Germline lookup yields CDR1 MNHEY and CDR2 SVGAGI. V lost 7 bases and J lost 8; bases outside the gene matches: 12. In nucleotides, the CDR3 is TGTGCCAGCAAGGGGACAGGGGCCCTCGGCCCTACGCAGTATTTT. Encoded protein: CASKGTGALGPTQYF.

The J gene is TRBJ2-2, the V gene TRBV5-1; D unresolved. This CDR3 is built from 13 residues. Germline loops: CDR1 SGHRS, CDR2 YFSETQ. Trimming cost V 4 bases and J 6 bases, with 10 bases left between them. CDR3 sequence: CASSDLVAGELFF. The CDR3 DNA follows: TGCGCCAGCAGCGACCTAGTGGCCGGGGAGCTGTTTTTT.

In its sample, this clone was seen once. The chain carries TRBV5-6 and TRBJ1-3; D remains ambiguous. V was cut by 4 bases and J by 0 bases, with 8 bases left in between. This CDR3 is built from 14 residues. Germline V gene lookup returns CDR1 SGHDT and CDR2 YYEEEE. In DNA, the CDR3 is TGTGCCAGCAGCCCTCGGGGCTCTGGAAACACCATATATTTT. Translated, it gives CASSPRGSGNTIYF. Supplemented by reference TRBV5-6 and TRBJ1-3, the full variable domain reads DAGVTQSPTHLIKTRGQQVTLRCSPKSGHDTVSWYQQALGQGPQFIFQYYEEEERQRGNFPDRFSGHQFPNYSSELNVNALLLGDSALYLCASSPRGSGNTIYFGEGSWLTVV.

The chain has TRBV28 and TRBJ2-4; TRBD2 matches 13 bases. Germline lookup yields CDR1 MDHEN and CDR2 SYDVKM. The CDR3 is made up of 17 amino acids. The V segment lost 7 bases and the J segment 0 bases; nucleotides outside the gene matches: 6. CDR3: CASTGTSGTLAKNIQYF. Written as DNA, the CDR3 is TGTGCCAGCACAGGGACTAGCGGGACCTTAGCCAAAAACATTCAGTACTTC. The complete variable domain, with remaining parts taken from reference TRBV28 and TRBJ2-4, reads DVKVTQSSRYLVKRTGEKVFLECVQDMDHENMFWYRQDPGLGLRLIYFSYDVKMKEKGDIPEGYSVSREKKERFSLILESASTNQTSMYLCASTGTSGTLAKNIQYFGAGTRLSVL.

The chain carries TRBV7-8 and TRBJ2-4; D is possibly TRBD1 (5 bases). V dropped 1 base and J dropped 13 bases, with 14 bases sitting between them. The CDR3 totals 13 residues. Germline V lookup: CDR1 SGHVS, CDR2 FQNEAQ. Here the CDR3 DNA reads TGTGCCAGCAGCTTAGTATTAGGCCAGGGACAGTACTTC. Its translation is CASSLVLGQGQYF. The whole variable domain, filled in from reference TRBV7-8 and TRBJ2-4, reads GAGVSQSPRYKVAKRGQDVALRCDPISGHVSLFWYQQALGQGPEFLTYFQNEAQLDKSGLPSDRFFAERPEGSVSTLKIQRTQQEDSAVYLCASSLVLGQGQYFGAGTRLSVL.

The chain uses TRBV7-2 and TRBJ2-3; D is ambiguous. The CDR3 has 13 residues. The V end was cut by 1 base, the J end by 4 bases, with 6 bases between. Germline assignment: CDR1 SGHTA and CDR2 FQGNSA. CDR3 amino acids: CASSLVAADTQYF. The CDR3 DNA follows: TGTGCCAGCAGCTTAGTTGCTGCAGATACGCAGTATTTT.

The CDR3 nucleotides read TGTGCCAGCAGTTACCTCGCGGGAGGGACCTACGAGCAGTACTTC. Protein sequence: CASSYLAGGTYEQYF. This rearrangement joins TRBV2 to TRBJ2-7; 9 nucleotides line up with TRBD2. The germline V gene has CDR1 SNHLY and CDR2 FYNNEI. CDR3 size: 15 residues. Unmatched junction bases numbered 7, after V lost 5 bases and J lost 2 bases. Complete variable domain (other parts from reference TRBV2 and TRBJ2-7): EPEVTQTPSHQVTQMGQEVILRCVPISNHLYFYWYRQILGQKVEFLVSFYNNEISEKSEIFDDQFSVERPDGSNFTLKIRSTKLEDSAMYFCASSYLAGGTYEQYFGPGTRLTVT.

J is TRBJ1-5 and V is TRBV7-9; TRBD1 matches at 8 bases. Germline-derived CDR1 and CDR2 are SEHNR and FQNEAQ (reference sequence). The CDR3 runs 14 residues. After removal of 6 bases from V and 2 bases from J, the junction contained 3 bases not matched to a gene. This CDR3 is CASSQTGGNQPQHF. In DNA form, the CDR3 reads TGTGCCAGCAGTCAGACAGGGGGCAATCAGCCCCAGCATTTT.

The rearrangement links TRBV18 to TRBJ2-5; TRBD1 agrees at 9 bases. This CDR3 is 15 amino acids long. J lost 1 base, V lost 5 bases, and 5 bases had no gene match. Germline V gene lookup returns CDR1 KGHSH and CDR2 LQKENI. CDR3 in amino acids: CASSKGTGPQETQYF. CDR3 bases: TGTGCCAGCTCAAAAGGGACAGGGCCCCAAGAGACCCAGTACTTC.

The V call is TRBV28, the J call TRBJ2-2, with 8 nucleotides matching TRBD1. CDR1 is MDHEN, CDR2 SYDVKM, per germline. This CDR3 is 15 amino acids long. The V and J ends lost 5 bases and 6 bases, in that order; junction bases with no gene match: 8. The CDR3 region is CASSPTDRGPGELFF. CDR3 in DNA: TGTGCCAGCAGTCCAACCGACAGGGGACCCGGGGAGCTGTTTTTT.

The chain has TRBV18 and TRBJ1-1; the D gene is possibly TRBD1 (6 bases). This CDR3 is 16 amino acids long. Looked up from germline, CDR1 is KGHSH and CDR2 is LQKENI. Deletions cut 3 bases from V and 4 bases from J, with 18 bases between. CDR3 nucleotide sequence: TGTGCCAGCTCACCTCCGGGGGCAGGATGGGGCACTGAAGCTTTCTTT. This translates into CASSPPGAGWGTEAFF. Complete variable domain (other parts from reference TRBV18 and TRBJ1-1): NAGVMQNPRHLVRRRGQEARLRCSPMKGHSHVYWYRQLPEEGLKFMVYLQKENIIDESGMPKERFSAEFPKEGPSILRIQQVVRGDSAAYFCASSPPGAGWGTEAFFGQGTRLTVV.